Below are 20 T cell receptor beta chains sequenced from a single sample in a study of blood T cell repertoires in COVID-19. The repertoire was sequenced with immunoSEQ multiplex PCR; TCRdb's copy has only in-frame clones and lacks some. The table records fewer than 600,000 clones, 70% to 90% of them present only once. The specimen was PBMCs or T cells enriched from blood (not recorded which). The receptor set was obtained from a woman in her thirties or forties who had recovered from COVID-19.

In DNA form, the CDR3 reads TGTGCCAGCTCAACAACGCAAGAGACCCAGTACTTC. Protein sequence: CASSTTQETQYF. V gene TRBV18 combines with J gene TRBJ2-5; D ambiguous. Germline V CDR1 and CDR2: KGHSH, LQKENI. The CDR3 runs 12 residues. The ends were cut back, 5 bases at V and 2 bases at J, with 6 bases in the middle. The complete variable domain, with remaining parts taken from reference TRBV18 and TRBJ2-5, reads NAGVMQNPRHLVRRRGQEARLRCSPMKGHSHVYWYRQLPEEGLKFMVYLQKENIIDESGMPKERFSAEFPKEGPSILRIQQVVRGDSAAYFCASSTTQETQYFGPGTRLLVL.

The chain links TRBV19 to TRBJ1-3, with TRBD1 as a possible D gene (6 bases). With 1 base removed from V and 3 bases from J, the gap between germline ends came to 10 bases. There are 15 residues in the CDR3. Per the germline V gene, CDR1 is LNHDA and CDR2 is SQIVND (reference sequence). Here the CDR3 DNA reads TGTGCCAGTAGTATAGGAGACAGGAGTGGAAACACCATATATTTT. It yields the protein CASSIGDRSGNTIYF.

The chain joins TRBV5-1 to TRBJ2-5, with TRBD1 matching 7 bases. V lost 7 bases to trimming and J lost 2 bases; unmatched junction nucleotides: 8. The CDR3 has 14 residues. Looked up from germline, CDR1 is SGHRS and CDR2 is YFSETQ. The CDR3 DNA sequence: TGCGCCAGCTCTCGGGACAGCCAACAAGAGACCCAGTACTTC. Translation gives CASSRDSQQETQYF.

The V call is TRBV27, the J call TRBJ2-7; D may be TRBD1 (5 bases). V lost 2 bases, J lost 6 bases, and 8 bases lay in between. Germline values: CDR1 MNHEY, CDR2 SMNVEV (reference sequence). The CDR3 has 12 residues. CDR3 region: CASSLQGIEQYF. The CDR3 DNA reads TGTGCCAGCAGTTTACAGGGAATCGAGCAGTACTTC.

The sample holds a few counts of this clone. CDR3 sequence (DNA): TGTGCCAGCAGTCGAGGGTCCCTGGGGACTTTTTATTCACCCCTCCACTTT. Its protein product is CASSRGSLGTFYSPLHF. The chain has TRBV2 and TRBJ1-6, with D possibly TRBD1 on 5 matching bases. V was shortened by 5 bases and J by 8 bases, with 22 bases between the two germline ends. Germline lookup yields CDR1 SNHLY and CDR2 FYNNEI. The CDR3 extends over 17 amino acids.

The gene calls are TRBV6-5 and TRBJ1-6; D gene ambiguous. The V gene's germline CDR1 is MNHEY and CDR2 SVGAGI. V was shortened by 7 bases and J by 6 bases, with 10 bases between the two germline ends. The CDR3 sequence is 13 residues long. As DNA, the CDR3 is TGTGCCAGCATGACACCGGCTAATTCACCCCTCCACTTT. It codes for CASMTPANSPLHF.

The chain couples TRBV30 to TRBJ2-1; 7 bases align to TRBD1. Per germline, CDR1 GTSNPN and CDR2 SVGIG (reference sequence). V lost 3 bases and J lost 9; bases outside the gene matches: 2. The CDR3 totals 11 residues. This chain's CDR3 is CAWSAGGEQFF. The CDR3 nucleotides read TGTGCCTGGAGCGCAGGGGGTGAGCAGTTCTTC.

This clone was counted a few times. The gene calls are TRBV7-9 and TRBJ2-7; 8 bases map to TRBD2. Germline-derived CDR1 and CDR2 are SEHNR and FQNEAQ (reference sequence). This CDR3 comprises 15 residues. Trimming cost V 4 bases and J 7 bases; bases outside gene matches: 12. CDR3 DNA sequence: TGTGCCAGCAGCTCCAGCGGGAGCGGATCGGGAGAGCAGTACTTC. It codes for CASSSSGSGSGEQYF.

The CDR3 is CASSLAGTGGYNEQFF. The CDR3 DNA follows: TGTGCCAGCAGCTTAGCCGGGACAGGGGGCTACAATGAGCAGTTCTTC. J is TRBJ2-1 and V is TRBV11-2; 11 bases are a match to TRBD1. Trimming removed 1 base from V and 3 bases from J; junction bases left unmatched: 2. CDR3 length: 16 residues. CDR1 is SGHAT, CDR2 FQNNGV, per germline. Based on the CDR3 plus reference TRBV11-2 and TRBJ2-1, the full variable domain is EAGVAQSPRYKIIEKRQSVAFWCNPISGHATLYWYQQILGQGPKLLIQFQNNGVVDDSQLPKDRFSAERLKGVDSTLKIQPAKLEDSAVYLCASSLAGTGGYNEQFFGPGTRLTVL.

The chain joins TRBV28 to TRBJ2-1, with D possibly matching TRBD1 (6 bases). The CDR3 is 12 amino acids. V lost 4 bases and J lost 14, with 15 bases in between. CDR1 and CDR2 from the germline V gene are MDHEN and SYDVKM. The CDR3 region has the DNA TGTGCCAGCAGTTCTGGACAGCAGAGCAAGTTCTTC. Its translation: CASSSGQQSKFF.

The CDR3 is CASSAGTSYEQYF. CDR3 sequence (DNA): TGTGCCAGCAGCGCTGGGACTAGCTACGAGCAGTACTTC. The chain carries TRBV13 and TRBJ2-7; 8 nucleotides match TRBD2. CDR1 and CDR2 from the germline V gene are PRHDT and FYEKMQ (reference sequence). The CDR3 is 13 amino acids. V gave up 5 bases and J gave up 3 bases; unmatched junction bases: 3.

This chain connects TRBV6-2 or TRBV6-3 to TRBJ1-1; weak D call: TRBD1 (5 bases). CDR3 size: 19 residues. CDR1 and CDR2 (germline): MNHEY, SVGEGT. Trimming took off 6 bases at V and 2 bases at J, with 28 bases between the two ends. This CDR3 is CASSDSPRWGIGLNTEAFF. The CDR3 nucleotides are TGTGCCAGCAGCGACAGCCCCCGATGGGGAATCGGGCTAAACACTGAAGCTTTCTTT.

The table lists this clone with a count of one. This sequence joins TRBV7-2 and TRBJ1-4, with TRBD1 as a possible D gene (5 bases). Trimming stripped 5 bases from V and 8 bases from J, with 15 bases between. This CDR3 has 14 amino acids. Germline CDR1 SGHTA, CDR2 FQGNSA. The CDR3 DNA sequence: TGTGCCAGCAGCCAACCCGGGACTCCGGAAAAACTGTTTTTT. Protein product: CASSQPGTPEKLFF.

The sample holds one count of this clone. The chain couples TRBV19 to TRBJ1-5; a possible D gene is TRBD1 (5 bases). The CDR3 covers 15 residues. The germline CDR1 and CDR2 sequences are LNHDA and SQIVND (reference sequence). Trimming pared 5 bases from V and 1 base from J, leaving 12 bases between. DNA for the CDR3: TGTGCCAGTAGTGTCGGGGGTTTGAGCAATCAGCCCCAGCATTTT. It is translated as CASSVGGLSNQPQHF.

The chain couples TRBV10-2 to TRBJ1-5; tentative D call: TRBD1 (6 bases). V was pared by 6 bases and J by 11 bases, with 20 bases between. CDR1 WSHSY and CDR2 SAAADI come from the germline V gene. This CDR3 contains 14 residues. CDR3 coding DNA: TGCGCCAGCAGCCTGAGGACAGCCCTAGAGTCCCAGCATTTT. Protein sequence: CASSLRTALESQHF.

The CDR3, as DNA: TGTGCCAGCAGCTTGGAGGTGGGGACTAGCGGGAGACTCGAGCAGTACTTC. As protein: CASSLEVGTSGRLEQYF. The gene calls are TRBV5-4 and TRBJ2-7, with TRBD2 matching over 14 bases. Germline assignment: CDR1 SGHNT and CDR2 YYREEE (reference sequence). Trimming cost V 0 bases and J 6 bases; bases outside gene matches: 8. The CDR3 totals 17 residues.

CDR3 nucleotides: TGTGCCACCAGCAGAGAGAGGAAATCAGGGGTTTTGGGCACAGATACGCAGTATTTT. This gives the protein CATSRERKSGVLGTDTQYF. The chain couples TRBV15 to TRBJ2-3; maybe TRBD1 (6 bases). This CDR3 has 19 residues. Germline V lookup: CDR1 LNHNV, CDR2 YYDKDF (reference sequence). With 0 bases removed from V and 1 base from J, the gap between germline ends came to 20 bases.

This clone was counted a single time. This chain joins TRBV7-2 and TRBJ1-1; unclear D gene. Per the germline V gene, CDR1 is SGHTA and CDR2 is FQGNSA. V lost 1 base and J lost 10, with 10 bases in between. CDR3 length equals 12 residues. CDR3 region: CASSLDAVRAFF. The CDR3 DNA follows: TGTGCCAGCAGCTTAGACGCCGTGAGAGCTTTCTTT.

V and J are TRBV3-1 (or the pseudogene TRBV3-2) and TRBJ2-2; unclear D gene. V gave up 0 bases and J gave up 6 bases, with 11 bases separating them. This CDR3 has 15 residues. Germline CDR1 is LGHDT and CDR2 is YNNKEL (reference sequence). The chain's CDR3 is CASSQDRRYPGELFF. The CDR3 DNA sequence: TGTGCCAGCAGCCAAGATCGCAGGTACCCCGGGGAGCTGTTTTTT.

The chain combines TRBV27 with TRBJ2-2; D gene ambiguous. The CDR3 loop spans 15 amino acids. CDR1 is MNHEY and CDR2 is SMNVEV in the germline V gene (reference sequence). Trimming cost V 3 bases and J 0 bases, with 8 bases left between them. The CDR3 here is CASSFLQPNTGELFF. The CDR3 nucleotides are TGTGCCAGCAGTTTTCTACAGCCGAACACCGGGGAGCTGTTTTTT.